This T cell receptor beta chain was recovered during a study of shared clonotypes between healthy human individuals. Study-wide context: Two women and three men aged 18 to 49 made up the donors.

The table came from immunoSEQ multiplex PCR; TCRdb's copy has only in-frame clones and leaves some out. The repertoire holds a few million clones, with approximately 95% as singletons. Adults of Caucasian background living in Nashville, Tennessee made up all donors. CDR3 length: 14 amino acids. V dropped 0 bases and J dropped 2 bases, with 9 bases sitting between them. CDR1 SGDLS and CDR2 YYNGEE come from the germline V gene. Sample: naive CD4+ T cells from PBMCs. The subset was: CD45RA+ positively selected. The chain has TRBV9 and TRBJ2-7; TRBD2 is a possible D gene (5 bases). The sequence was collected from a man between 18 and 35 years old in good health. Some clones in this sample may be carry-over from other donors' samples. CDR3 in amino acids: CASSVGDGTYEQYF. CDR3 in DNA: TGTGCCAGCAGCGTAGGTGACGGGACCTACGAGCAGTACTTC. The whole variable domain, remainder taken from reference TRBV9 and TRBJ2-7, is DSGVTQTPKHLITATGQRVTLRCSPRSGDLSVYWYQQSLDQGLQFLIQYYNGEERAKGNILERFSAQQFPDLHSELNLSSLELGDSALYFCASSVGDGTYEQYFGPGTRLTVT.